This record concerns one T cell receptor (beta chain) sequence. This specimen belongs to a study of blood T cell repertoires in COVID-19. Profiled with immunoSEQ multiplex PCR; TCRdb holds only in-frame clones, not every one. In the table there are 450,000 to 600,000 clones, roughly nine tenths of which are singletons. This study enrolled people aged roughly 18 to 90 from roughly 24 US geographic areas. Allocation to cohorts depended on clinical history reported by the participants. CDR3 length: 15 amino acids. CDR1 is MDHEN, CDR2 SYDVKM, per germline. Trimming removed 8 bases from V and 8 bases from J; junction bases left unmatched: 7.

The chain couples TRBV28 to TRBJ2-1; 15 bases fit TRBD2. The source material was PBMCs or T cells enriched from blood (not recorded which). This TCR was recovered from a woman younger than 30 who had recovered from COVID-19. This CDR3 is CASRNGLAGGYEQFF. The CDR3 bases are TGTGCCAGCCGCAATGGACTAGCGGGGGGGTATGAGCAGTTCTTC.